Presented here are 19 T cell receptor beta chains from one specimen sequenced in a study of PD-1 blockade in classical Hodgkin lymphoma. Exposure to brentuximab vedotin varied, and each patient had relapsed following autologous stem cell transplantation. Assay used: immunoSEQ multiplex PCR; TCRdb lists only in-frame clones, some missing. The data hold 15,000 to 20,000 clones, with about four fifths observed a single time. Sequencing was performed on peripheral blood mononuclear cells (PBMCs), taken at baseline. The receptors were sampled from a human donor with classical Hodgkin lymphoma.

This chain connects TRBV23-1 to TRBJ1-2, with D uncertain. TRBV23-1 is identified as an open reading frame with a role that is uncertain. The CDR3 loop spans 15 amino acids. Trimming shortened V by 0 bases and J by 4 bases, and 12 bases separated the two germline ends. CDR3 sequence (DNA): TGCGCCAGCAGTCAATCCGTCCCCGGCGGCTATGGCTACACCTTC. Protein: CASSQSVPGGYGYTF.

J is TRBJ1-2 and V is TRBV5-5, with a tentative D call TRBD1 (5 bases). This CDR3 is built from 14 residues. Per the germline V gene, CDR1 is SGHKS and CDR2 is YYEKEE (reference sequence). With 0 bases removed from V and 6 bases from J, the gap between germline ends came to 12 bases. CDR3 region: CASSLGRAGNGYTF. In DNA form, the CDR3 reads TGTGCCAGCAGCTTGGGCAGGGCGGGAAATGGCTACACCTTC. Filled out from reference TRBV5-5 and TRBJ1-2, the complete variable domain reads DAGVTQSPTHLIKTRGQQVTLRCSPISGHKSVSWYQQVLGQGPQFIFQYYEKEERGRGNFPDRFSARQFPNYSSELNVNALLLGDSALYLCASSLGRAGNGYTFGSGTRLTVV.

The V call is TRBV7-9, the J call TRBJ2-1, with TRBD2 as a possible D gene (7 bases). The germline V gene has CDR1 SEHNR and CDR2 FQNEAQ (reference sequence). V was clipped by 5 bases and J by 8 bases, with 22 bases between them. CDR3 length equals 16 residues. The CDR3 DNA reads as TGTGCCAGCAGCCGCTTGAGGCGGGGGCAGAGCGATGAGCAGTTCTTC. It is translated as CASSRLRRGQSDEQFF.

The chain joins TRBV28 to TRBJ1-2; D is perhaps TRBD1 (5 bases). V lost 5 bases and J 8 bases, leaving 15 bases between the germline ends. Germline lookup yields CDR1 MDHEN and CDR2 SYDVKM. The length of the CDR3 is 13 residues. CDR3 sequence: CASSLIMGLGYTF. CDR3 sequence (DNA): TGTGCCAGCAGTCTTATCATGGGGCTCGGCTACACCTTC.

The chain links TRBV7-8 to TRBJ2-1; no reliable D call. The V and J ends lost 2 bases and 8 bases respectively, with 7 bases between them. CDR3 length equals 12 residues. Germline CDR1 is SGHVS and CDR2 is FQNEAQ. The CDR3 DNA reads TGTGCCAGCAGCTTAAGGAGCGATGAGCAGTTCTTC. Encoded protein: CASSLRSDEQFF.

The chain has TRBV20-1 and TRBJ1-2; no reliable D call. Germline loops: CDR1 DFQATT, CDR2 SNEGSKA (reference sequence). CDR3 length: 11 residues. V was cut by 6 bases and J by 6 bases, with 11 bases left in between. The CDR3 here is CSAPRENGYTF. CDR3 coding DNA: TGCAGTGCCCCTCGGGAAAATGGCTACACCTTC.

J is TRBJ2-5 and V is TRBV7-8, with TRBD2 matching over 7 bases. This CDR3 is 14 amino acids long. After removal of 4 bases from V and 2 bases from J, the junction contained 4 bases not matched to a gene. CDR1 is SGHVS and CDR2 is FQNEAQ in the germline V gene. The DNA of the CDR3 is TGTGCCAGCAGCTGGGGGGGACCTCAAGAGACCCAGTACTTC. Protein sequence: CASSWGGPQETQYF.

This clone is classed as medium-sized (0.01 to 0.1%). The chain combines TRBV5-1 with TRBJ2-1, with D tentatively TRBD2 (7 bases). CDR3 length: 16 residues. Per the germline V gene, CDR1 is SGHRS and CDR2 is YFSETQ. With 2 bases removed from V and 0 bases from J, the gap between germline ends came to 12 bases. CDR3 loop: CASSLGGEFSYNEQFF. DNA of the CDR3: TGCGCCAGCAGCTTAGGGGGGGAATTCTCCTACAATGAGCAGTTCTTC.

The V call is TRBV11-1, the J call TRBJ2-7; no reliable D call. The CDR3 runs to 11 residues. Trimming removed 5 bases at V and 5 bases at J, with 7 bases between. Per the germline V gene, CDR1 is SGHAT and CDR2 is FQDESV (reference sequence). The CDR3 reads CASSRTNEQYF. CDR3 DNA: TGTGCCAGCAGCCGAACGAACGAGCAGTACTTC.

V gene TRBV18 combines with J gene TRBJ2-3; D unclear. CDR1 KGHSH and CDR2 LQKENI come from the germline V gene. Trimming removed 1 base from V and 0 bases from J, with 14 bases in between. CDR3 size: 17 residues. The CDR3 sequence is CASSPRAGGMSTDTQYF. The CDR3 nucleotides are TGTGCCAGCTCACCACGCGCAGGTGGTATGAGCACAGATACGCAGTATTTT.

The chain uses TRBV18 and TRBJ2-4; possibly TRBD1 for D (5 bases). CDR1 is KGHSH and CDR2 is LQKENI in the germline V gene. The CDR3 totals 12 residues. V was cut by 2 bases and J by 8 bases, with 7 bases left in between. CDR3 coding DNA: TGTGCCAGCTCACCAGGGGCAGACATTCAGTACTTC. Its protein is CASSPGADIQYF.

The rearrangement links TRBV5-1 to TRBJ2-7; either TRBD1 or TRBD2 may fit D (5 bases each). CDR1 and CDR2 from the germline V gene are SGHRS and YFSETQ. The CDR3 has 13 amino acids. The germline V and J ends were trimmed by 4 bases and 3 bases, with 11 bases remaining between them. The CDR3 sequence: CASSPWDGYEQYF. The DNA for the CDR3 is TGCGCCAGCAGCCCCTGGGACGGCTACGAGCAGTACTTC.

In its sample, this clone was seen a few times. V usage is TRBV27 and J usage is TRBJ1-2; 10 nucleotides line up with TRBD1. Germline V gene data show CDR1 as MNHEY and CDR2 as SMNVEV (reference sequence). The CDR3 consists of 17 residues. The junction had 6 bases not matched to a gene; V was cut back by 2 bases and J by 0 bases. The CDR3 spells CASSLRGGQGANYGYTF. The CDR3, as DNA: TGTGCCAGCAGTTTAAGGGGTGGACAGGGGGCTAACTATGGCTACACCTTC.

The genes are TRBV10-3 and TRBJ2-5; a possible D gene is TRBD2 (6 bases). Trimming pared 6 bases from V and 0 bases from J, leaving 14 bases between. The CDR3 sequence is 15 residues long. The germline V gene encodes CDR1 ENHRY and CDR2 SYGVKD. In DNA, the CDR3 is TGTGCCATCAGGGGTAGCGGTTCTAACCAAGAGACCCAGTACTTC. It yields the protein CAIRGSGSNQETQYF.

This chain uses TRBV5-6 with TRBJ1-5, with D possibly being TRBD1 (6 bases). CDR3 size: 15 residues. Germline V gives CDR1 SGHDT, CDR2 YYEEEE. V was trimmed by 0 bases and J by 6 bases, leaving 13 bases between them. CDR3 sequence: CASSLAGAGSQPQHF. The CDR3, as DNA: TGTGCCAGCAGCTTGGCAGGGGCGGGGAGTCAGCCCCAGCATTTT.

The chain combines TRBV6-1 with TRBJ1-3; D might be TRBD1 (5 bases). CDR1 MNHNS and CDR2 SASEGT come from the germline V gene. CDR3 length: 13 residues. V was trimmed by 1 base and J by 4 bases, leaving 5 bases between them. The CDR3: CASSEDRGNTIYF. CDR3 sequence (DNA): TGTGCCAGCAGTGAAGACAGGGGAAACACCATATATTTT.

The rearrangement joins TRBV27 to TRBJ2-7, with 12 nucleotides matching TRBD2. Germline lookup yields CDR1 MNHEY and CDR2 SMNVEV (reference sequence). CDR3 length: 16 residues. Germline trimming cut 5 bases from V and 3 bases from J; bases unmatched to any gene: 8. The CDR3 DNA is TGTGCCAGCAGTACTCTAGCGGGAGGGAACTTCTACGAGCAGTACTTC. Amino acids: CASSTLAGGNFYEQYF.

This clone occurred once. This sequence joins TRBV28 and TRBJ2-1, with 9 bases identical to TRBD1. Germline trimming cut 3 bases from V and 8 bases from J; bases unmatched to any gene: 14. In germline, CDR1 is MDHEN, CDR2 SYDVKM. CDR3 length: 17 residues. The CDR3 DNA reads TGTGCCAGCAGTTTGGAATACAGGGGGCTCTTAGGTGATGAGCAGTTCTTC. This encodes CASSLEYRGLLGDEQFF.

CDR3 sequence: CASSLDMASYNEQFF. The CDR3 nucleotides read TGTGCCAGCAGCTTAGACATGGCCAGCTACAATGAGCAGTTCTTC. The chain has TRBV13 and TRBJ2-1, with D uncertain. The CDR3 covers 15 residues. CDR1 and CDR2 from the germline V gene are PRHDT and FYEKMQ (reference sequence). V gave up 1 base and J gave up 3 bases, with 10 bases separating them. The entire variable domain, with the rest obtained from reference TRBV13 and TRBJ2-1, is as follows: AAGVIQSPRHLIKEKRETATLKCYPIPRHDTVYWYQQGPGQDPQFLISFYEKMQSDKGSIPDRFSAQQFSDYHSELNMSSLELGDSALYFCASSLDMASYNEQFFGPGTRLTVL.